This T cell receptor beta chain was retrieved from a study of T cells after yellow fever vaccination (dated by TCRdb to about 2019). Notes on the research overall: Libraries from fractions with low cell numbers were prepared with the SMART-Seq v4 Ultra Low Input RNA kit. Blood was drawn at multiple timepoints before and after primary and secondary immunization, with bulk PBMC replicates and cell subsets isolated. Two healthy male donors, one aged 18 to 30 and one aged 30 to 40 years, were included in the cohort. To follow T-cell clones before and after both primary and booster YFV17D yellow fever vaccination, bulk TCR alpha and beta repertoires underwent longitudinal sequencing.

The treatment or condition label, read with the paper, signifies: live attenuated yellow fever vaccine strain. A standard Ficoll-Paque protocol was used to isolate PBMCs from peripheral blood. Dynabeads CD4 and CD8 positive selection kits were used to isolate the CD4 and CD8 T-cell fractions. TriZol was used to extract RNA from bulk PBMCs, CD4 and CD8 fractions, and dextramer-positive and dextramer-negative fractions. This clonotype was seen a few times. Its antigen is not yet known. One base away there is no much larger clone; base qualities are not given. TCR cDNA was synthesized by 5'RACE template switching, through which a universal primer site and unique molecular identifiers were introduced. Priming for cDNA synthesis came from both the TCR alpha and TCR beta constant segments. Library amplification used two PCR steps, and the second PCR step added sample barcodes and sequencing adapters. Sequencing of libraries was done on Illumina HiSeq 2500 (2x100 bp) or NovaSeq (2x150 bp). The source study handled its data this way. Reads were demultiplexed and collapsed into UMI consensus sequences with MIGEC, and V(D)J alignment was performed with MiXCR. Vaccine-responding clonotypes were identified with edgeR using replicate PBMC samples, with FDR below 0.01 and a log2 fold change above 5 up to day 15 being required. Bulk clonotypes were assigned CD4 or CD8 identity according to which sequenced CD4 or CD8 repertoire held them at higher abundance. TCRdb passed the public sequencing reads through fastp at Q25 and MiXCR, retaining productive beta sequences. When rows share a CDR3 protein, they turn into one entry using the most common DNA and genes. None of the V and J calls come from the authors' own analysis; TCRdb made them. This sample lists about 74,000 distinct CDR3 sequences; more than 5.5% were detected once. Jointly, the top ten make up about 33% of the sample.

Broad study findings and their caveats: Computational filtering was needed because FACS-sorted repertoires could contain abundant contaminating clonotypes from the bulk population. Most clones expanded after primary vaccination were re-detected after the booster (almost 98% of CD4 and around 88% of CD8), suggesting broad memory maintenance. The secondary T-cell response was weaker than the primary response but faster, peaking on day 5 instead of day 15. A small fraction of clonotypes showed up in both the CD4 and CD8 compartments, probably as a result of convergent recombination. Only a couple of donors were included in the study, so the extent to which the findings can be generalized is limited.

Measured from the cysteine to the phenylalanine, the CDR3 is 16 residues long. Solely the CDR3 DNA is kept, with 48 bases framed from the first base. For CDR1 and CDR2, the germline V gene lists SGHVS and FNYEAQ. Relative to germline, V is 1 base shorter and J is 6 bases shorter, with 17 bases between their ends. The TCR sequence derives from a man aged 18 to 29 who received the YFV17D yellow fever vaccine. This material consisted of CD8+ T cells sorted from PBMCs, taken 4 to 5 days after the first yellow fever vaccination. The rearranged chain carries TRBV7-6 and TRBJ2-3, and perhaps TRBD2 as D gene, on 5 matching bases. The CDR3 protein: CASSLGTRSPVDTQYF. The DNA is as follows: TGTGCCAGCAGCTTAGGAACTAGATCCCCGGTCGATACGCAGTATTTT. This CDR3, with the reference TRBV7-6 and TRBJ2-3 proteins standing in past its ends, gives the full variable domain GAGVSQSPRYKVTKRGQDVALRCDPISGHVSLYWYRQALGQGPEFLTYFNYEAQQDKSGLPNDRFSAERPEGSISTLTIQRTEQRDSAMYRCASSLGTRSPVDTQYFGPGTRLTVL.